This T cell receptor (beta chain) was documented in a study of blood T cells in healthy people across ages. The use of a sample-barcoded 5' primer and a J-beta primer mix characterized a second PCR of 7 to 11 cycles. TCRdb reanalysed the 5' RACE reads using MiXCR and keeps one entry per CDR3 protein. The sample carries around 1,500,000 distinct CDR3 sequences, approximately 30% recorded once. The V segment lost 1 base and the J segment 0 bases; nucleotides outside the gene matches: 3. Germline CDR1 SGHTA, CDR2 FQGTGA. The CDR3 length is 15 residues. Caucasian individuals from Russia who were healthy and aged about 6 to 95 acted as donors. Whenever a sample was processed, at least 6 million PBMCs were isolated.

This TCR derives from a young woman in good health. This chain connects TRBV7-3 to TRBJ2-7, with 7 bases lining up with TRBD1. Sequenced material: blood. CDR3 sequence (DNA): TGTGCCAGCAGCTTAAGTAGGGGGCCCTCCTACGAGCAGTACTTC. It translates to CASSLSRGPSYEQYF.